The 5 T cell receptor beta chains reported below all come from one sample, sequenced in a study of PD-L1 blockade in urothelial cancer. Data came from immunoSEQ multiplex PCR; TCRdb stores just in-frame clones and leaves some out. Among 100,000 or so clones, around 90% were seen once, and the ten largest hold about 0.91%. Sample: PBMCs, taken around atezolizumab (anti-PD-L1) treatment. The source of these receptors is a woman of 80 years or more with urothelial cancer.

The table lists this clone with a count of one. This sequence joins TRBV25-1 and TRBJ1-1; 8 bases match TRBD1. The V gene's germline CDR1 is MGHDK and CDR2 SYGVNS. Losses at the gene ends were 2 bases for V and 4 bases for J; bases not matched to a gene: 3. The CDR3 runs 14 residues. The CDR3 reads CASSENGQGTEAFF. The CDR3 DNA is TGTGCCAGCAGTGAAAATGGACAGGGCACTGAAGCTTTCTTT. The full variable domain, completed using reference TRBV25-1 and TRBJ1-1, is EADIYQTPRYLVIGTGKKITLECSQTMGHDKMYWYQQDPGMELHLIHYSYGVNSTEKGDLSSESTVSRIRTEHFPLTLESARPSHTSQYLCASSENGQGTEAFFGQGTRLTVV.

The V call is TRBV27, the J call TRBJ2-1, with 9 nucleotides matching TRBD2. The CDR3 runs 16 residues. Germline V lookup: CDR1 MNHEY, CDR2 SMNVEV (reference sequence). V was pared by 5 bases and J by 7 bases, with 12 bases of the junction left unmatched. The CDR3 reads CASSRSAGGGSNEQFF. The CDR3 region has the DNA TGTGCCAGCAGTCGATCAGCGGGAGGTGGAAGTAATGAGCAGTTCTTC.

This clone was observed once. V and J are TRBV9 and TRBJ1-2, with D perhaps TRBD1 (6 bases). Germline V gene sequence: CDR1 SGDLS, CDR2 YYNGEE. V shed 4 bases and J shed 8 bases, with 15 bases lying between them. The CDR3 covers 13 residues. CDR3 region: CASSLDPQGGYTF. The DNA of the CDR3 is TGTGCCAGCAGCCTAGACCCACAGGGCGGCTACACCTTC.

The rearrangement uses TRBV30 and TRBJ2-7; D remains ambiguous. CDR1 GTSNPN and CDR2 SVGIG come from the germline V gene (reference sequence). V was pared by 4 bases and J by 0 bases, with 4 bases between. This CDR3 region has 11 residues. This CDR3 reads CAWTGSYEQYF. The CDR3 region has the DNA TGTGCCTGGACCGGCTCCTACGAGCAGTACTTC.

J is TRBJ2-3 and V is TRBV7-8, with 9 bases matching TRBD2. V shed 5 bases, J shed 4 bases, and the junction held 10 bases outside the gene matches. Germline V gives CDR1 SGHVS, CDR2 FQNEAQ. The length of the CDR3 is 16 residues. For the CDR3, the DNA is TGTGCCAGCAGCCTTCGTGTTGCGGGAGGGGCAGATACGCAGTATTTT. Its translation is CASSLRVAGGADTQYF.